Below, one T cell receptor (beta chain) is given with its context. Antigen unknown. This entry belongs to a study of cytomegalovirus exposure and HLA in healthy donors. The study, taken as a whole, reports: Among TCR sequences, most were rare, though some public TCRs appeared in many donors.

Use of 60 Vbeta and 13 Jbeta primers characterized the PCR. Assay used: immunoSEQ multiplex PCR; TCRdb lists only in-frame clones, some missing. The sample totals roughly 45,000 clones; its top ten clones hold 1.8%. The clonotype was recovered from a woman aged 25 to 45 in good health and CMV-seronegative. Sample: PBMCs.

The CDR3 region is CASTDVGHYGYTF. DNA for the CDR3: TGTGCCAGTACCGATGTGGGGCACTATGGCTACACCTTC. The chain employs TRBV19 and TRBJ1-2; TRBD1 is a possible D gene (5 bases). Germline V CDR1 and CDR2: LNHDA, SQIVND (reference sequence). The CDR3 extends over 13 amino acids. V was clipped by 7 bases and J by 3 bases, with 12 bases between them. Full variable domain (missing parts from reference TRBV19 and TRBJ1-2): DGGITQSPKYLFRKEGQNVTLSCEQNLNHDAMYWYRQDPGQGLRLIYYSQIVNDFQKGDIAEGYSVSREKKESFPLTVTSAQKNPTAFYLCASTDVGHYGYTFGSGTRLTVV.